The text below deals with one TCR beta chain. V was clipped by 3 bases and J by 3 bases; unmatched bases: 8. The germline CDR1 and CDR2 sequences are GTSNPN and SVGIG (reference sequence). This CDR3 has 14 amino acids. This specimen belongs to a study of blood T cell repertoires in COVID-19. Background on the study: From T cells, B-cell-depleted T cells, or PBMCs came the material, which was cDNA or gDNA.

Sequencing used immunoSEQ multiplex PCR; TCRdb keeps in-frame clones, though not all of them. Counted here are under 85,000 clones, around 74% occurring once; the ten biggest clones make up just under 10%. The TCR sequence derives from a human donor in a cohort sampled during active COVID-19. This rearrangement joins TRBV30 to TRBJ2-7, with 7 bases lining up with TRBD1. The sequencing sample was made of peripheral blood. The CDR3 is CAWRRDSAFYEQYF. The DNA of the CDR3 is TGTGCCTGGAGAAGGGACAGTGCATTCTACGAGCAGTACTTC.